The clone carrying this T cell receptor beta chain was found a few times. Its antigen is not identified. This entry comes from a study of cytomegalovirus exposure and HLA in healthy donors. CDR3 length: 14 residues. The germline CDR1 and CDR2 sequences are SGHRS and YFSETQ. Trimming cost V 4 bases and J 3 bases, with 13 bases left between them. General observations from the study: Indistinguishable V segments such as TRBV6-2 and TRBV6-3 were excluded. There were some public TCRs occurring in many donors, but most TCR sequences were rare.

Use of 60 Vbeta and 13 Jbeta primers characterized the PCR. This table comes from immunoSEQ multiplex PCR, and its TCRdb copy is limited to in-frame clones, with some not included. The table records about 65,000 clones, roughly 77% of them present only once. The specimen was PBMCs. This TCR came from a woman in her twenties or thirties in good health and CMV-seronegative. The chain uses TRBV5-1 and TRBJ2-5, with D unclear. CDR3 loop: CASSRGYVEETQYF. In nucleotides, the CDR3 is TGCGCCAGCAGCCGCGGCTATGTGGAAGAGACCCAGTACTTC.